This entry is about one T cell receptor beta chain. Germline lookup yields CDR1 MDHEN and CDR2 SYDVKM. This CDR3 region has 14 residues. The V gene end was trimmed by 6 bases and the J gene end by 5 bases; junction bases not matched to a gene: 9. This record belongs to a study of blood T cell repertoires in COVID-19. Study information: Acute-phase and convalescent COVID-19 samples originated in the United States, Italy and Spain. PBMCs, B-cell-depleted T cells, or T cells provided the cDNA or gDNA that made up the material.

In the authors' methods: Amplification from reference gene primers served as the basis for estimated nucleated cell counts. Sequenced by immunoSEQ multiplex PCR; TCRdb stores in-frame clones only, minus some. Clonal size and the V and J genes are those of that table, whereas D and trimming came from the DNA. The repertoire holds about 200,000 clones, with about three quarters as singletons. The sequence derives from a woman in her seventies with acute or convalescent COVID-19. The chain joins TRBV28 to TRBJ2-5, with 7 bases aligning to TRBD2. Sequencing was done on a sample of peripheral blood. The CDR3 DNA follows: TGTGCCAGCAGCCTAGCGGCAGTTATCGAGACCCAGTACTTC. Translation gives CASSLAAVIETQYF. The variable domain in full, completed from reference TRBV28 and TRBJ2-5, reads DVKVTQSSRYLVKRTGEKVFLECVQDMDHENMFWYRQDPGLGLRLIYFSYDVKMKEKGDIPEGYSVSREKKERFSLILESASTNQTSMYLCASSLAAVIETQYFGPGTRLLVL.